This passage covers 26 T cell receptor beta chains from one sample sequenced in a study of cytomegalovirus exposure and HLA in healthy donors (dated by TCRdb to 2017 to 2019). The library was generated by the immunoSEQ multiplex PCR assay. For the multiplex PCR, a mixture combining 60 forward primers for TCR Vbeta segments and 13 reverse primers for TCR Jbeta segments was used. TCRdb carries this immuneACCESS record with in-frame sequences only. Its versions omit some clonotypes, under half of them owing to an unresolved V gene in the studies checked, with the rest unexplained. This sample gives 130,000 or so clones in total; around 72% of them show up just once. Of the sample, approximately 1.5% falls within the top ten clones. Sequencing was done on a sample of PBMCs. These receptor sequences come from a woman aged 18-29 years in good health and CMV-seronegative.

This rearrangement joins TRBV11-2 to TRBJ2-1, with 8 nucleotides matching TRBD1. Germline CDR1 and CDR2: SGHAT and FQNNGV. The CDR3 totals 16 residues. The trim removed 2 bases at V and 7 bases at J, leaving 10 bases unmatched. The CDR3 protein is CASSLPGQGGRNEQFF. CDR3 nucleotides: TGTGCCAGCAGCTTACCCGGACAGGGTGGTAGGAATGAGCAGTTCTTC.

This clone was found once. At one boundary the junction diverges from the germline segment, which might be a read error. The chain joins TRBV5-8 to TRBJ2-6, with D perhaps TRBD1 (6 bases). Germline CDR1 is SGHTS and CDR2 is YDEGEE. The CDR3 length is 11 residues. In DNA form, the CDR3 reads TGTGCCAGCAGCCGTACAGGGCTCTGGCCTTTC. Its protein product is CASSRTGLWPF.

The chain couples TRBV5-6 to TRBJ2-5, with 10 bases aligning to TRBD2. Trimming at V came to 3 bases and at J to 3 bases, leaving 8 bases not matched to a gene. Germline assignment: CDR1 SGHDT and CDR2 YYEEEE. This CDR3 is built from 16 residues. CDR3 coding DNA: TGTGCCAGCAGCTACTTCCGGACTAGCGGTAAAGAGACCCAGTACTTC. Residues: CASSYFRTSGKETQYF.

The genes are TRBV27 and TRBJ2-3; D call uncertain. From germline, CDR1 is MNHEY and CDR2 SMNVEV (reference sequence). The length of the CDR3 is 13 residues. V was cut by 6 bases and J by 4 bases, with 11 bases left in between. DNA of the CDR3: TGTGCCAGCAGCCGCGAGGTGCCAGATACGCAGTATTTT. Translating gives CASSREVPDTQYF.

This chain connects TRBV25-1 to TRBJ1-1; a weak D match, TRBD1 (5 bases). V was shortened by 5 bases and J by 8 bases, with 9 bases between the two germline ends. The CDR3 runs 11 residues. Germline V lookup: CDR1 MGHDK, CDR2 SYGVNS. For the CDR3, the DNA is TGTGCCAGCAGTTGGGGCGTCGAAGCTTTCTTT. As protein: CASSWGVEAFF.

The V call is TRBV12-5, the J call TRBJ1-3; no firm D call. The CDR3 runs to 13 residues. CDR1 and CDR2 (germline): LGHNT, FRNRAP. Trimming took off 6 bases at V and 6 bases at J, with 12 bases between the two ends. In DNA, the CDR3 is TGTGCTAGTGGCCCTATCGGGAAAAACACCATATATTTT. This codes for CASGPIGKNTIYF.

The chain joins TRBV18 to TRBJ1-2, with 7 bases identical to TRBD1. The germline V gene has CDR1 KGHSH and CDR2 LQKENI. The trim removed 4 bases at V and 4 bases at J, leaving 9 bases unmatched. The CDR3 is 15 residues long. The CDR3 region has the DNA TGTGCCAGCTCACTACCGCCGACAGGGCTCTATGGCTACACCTTC. This encodes CASSLPPTGLYGYTF.

This clone was counted between two and nine times. This chain connects TRBV11-2 to TRBJ1-3; D is unclear. V dropped 8 bases and J dropped 2 bases, with 16 bases sitting between them. Germline lookup yields CDR1 SGHAT and CDR2 FQNNGV. The CDR3 has 15 amino acids. The CDR3 loop is CASGSIRSTGNTIYF. The CDR3 nucleotides read TGTGCCAGCGGAAGCATTAGGAGTACTGGAAACACCATATATTTT. Using reference TRBV11-2 and TRBJ1-3 for the parts outside the CDR3, the full variable domain is EAGVAQSPRYKIIEKRQSVAFWCNPISGHATLYWYQQILGQGPKLLIQFQNNGVVDDSQLPKDRFSAERLKGVDSTLKIQPAKLEDSAVYLCASGSIRSTGNTIYFGEGSWLTVV.

The chain has TRBV19 and TRBJ2-2; 7 bases are shared with TRBD2. Per germline, CDR1 LNHDA and CDR2 SQIVND (reference sequence). The CDR3 is 19 amino acids. V shed 6 bases and J 5 bases; nucleotides not matched to a gene: 21. The CDR3 bases are TGTGCCAGTAGCCTTAAGGGGACTACCGCAAAAGGCGCTACCGGGGAGCTGTTTTTT. Translating it yields CASSLKGTTAKGATGELFF.

The chain links TRBV5-1 to TRBJ2-2; no clear D. From germline, CDR1 is SGHRS and CDR2 YFSETQ. Trimming removed 6 bases from V and 5 bases from J, with 17 bases in between. The CDR3 is 15 residues long. The CDR3: CASKVGRPHTGELFF. The CDR3 DNA follows: TGCGCCAGCAAGGTGGGCAGACCACATACCGGGGAGCTGTTTTTT.

This chain joins TRBV30 and TRBJ2-7; 10 bases match TRBD1. The CDR3 runs 12 residues. Germline CDR1 reads GTSNPN; CDR2 reads SVGIG (reference sequence). Losses at the gene ends were 8 bases for V and 3 bases for J; bases not matched to a gene: 4. The CDR3 bases are TGTGCCGGCGGGACAGGGGTCTACGAGCAGTACTTC. Translating gives CAGGTGVYEQYF.

This chain links TRBV30 with TRBJ2-2; a possible D gene is TRBD1 (5 bases). Between the trimmed V and J ends, which lost 3 bases and 5 bases, there was a span of 13 bases. CDR3 length equals 14 residues. CDR1 is GTSNPN and CDR2 is SVGIG in the germline V gene (reference sequence). The CDR3 DNA is TGTGCCTGGAGCAGACAGCCTTTGACCGGGGAGCTGTTTTTT. Protein sequence: CAWSRQPLTGELFF.

V gene TRBV25-1 combines with J gene TRBJ2-2; 7 bases are a match to TRBD2. The CDR3 sequence is 16 residues long. CDR1 is MGHDK, CDR2 SYGVNS, per germline. The J segment lost 3 bases and the V segment lost 8 bases, leaving 12 bases of the junction unmatched. CDR3 nucleotide sequence: TGTGCCAGCTCTCCTGGGGCGGGAGCCCACACCGGGGAGCTGTTTTTT. Translating it yields CASSPGAGAHTGELFF.

Regarding this clone: The germline gene is not matched at one end of the junction; a read error may be the cause. The chain combines TRBV30 with TRBJ2-5; TRBD2 matches at 13 bases. Germline V gene lookup returns CDR1 GTSNPN and CDR2 SVGIG (reference sequence). This CDR3 is 12 amino acids long. The CDR3 DNA sequence: TGTGCCTCCTCGACTAGCGGGGGGCCTTTAAACTTC. Its protein product is CASSTSGGPLNF. Full variable domain (remainder filled in from reference TRBV30 and TRBJ2-5): SQTIHQWPATLVQPVGSPLSLECTVEGTSNPNLYWYRQAAGRGLQLLFYSVGIGQISSEVPQNLSASRPQDRQFILSSKKLLLSDSGFYLCASSTSGGPLNFGPGTRLLVL.

V gene TRBV5-6 combines with J gene TRBJ1-6; D is unresolved. CDR1 is SGHDT, CDR2 YYEEEE, per germline. V gave up 0 bases and J gave up 7 bases, with 11 bases separating them. The CDR3 loop spans 15 amino acids. This CDR3 reads CASSLELGRNSPLHF. In nucleotides, the CDR3 is TGTGCCAGCAGCTTGGAACTGGGGAGGAATTCACCCCTCCACTTT.

This chain joins TRBV30 and TRBJ2-2; TRBD2 agrees at 11 bases. Germline-derived CDR1 and CDR2 are GTSNPN and SVGIG (reference sequence). This CDR3 is built from 17 residues. Trimming at V came to 3 bases and at J to 4 bases, leaving 10 bases not matched to a gene. The CDR3: CAWRSDSGRVATGELFF. The DNA of the CDR3 is TGTGCCTGGAGGAGCGATAGCGGGAGGGTGGCCACCGGGGAGCTGTTTTTT.

V gene TRBV27 combines with J gene TRBJ1-1, with D possibly matching TRBD1 (5 bases). This CDR3 contains 14 residues. Germline-derived CDR1 and CDR2 are MNHEY and SMNVEV (reference sequence). V was cut by 3 bases and J by 3 bases, with 11 bases left in between. CDR3 amino acids: CASSFDVGDTEAFF. The CDR3, as DNA: TGTGCCAGCAGTTTCGACGTAGGGGACACTGAAGCTTTCTTT.

The gene calls are TRBV28 and TRBJ2-1; 9 bases are a match to TRBD1. CDR1 is MDHEN, CDR2 SYDVKM, per germline. V trimming: 8 bases; J trimming: 7 bases; junction bases outside the gene matches: 9. The CDR3 loop spans 14 amino acids. The CDR3 here is CASAGQGKWNEQFF. As DNA, the CDR3 is TGTGCCAGCGCCGGACAGGGGAAATGGAATGAGCAGTTCTTC.

The J gene is TRBJ1-1, the V gene TRBV2; TRBD1 is a possible D gene (5 bases). Per the germline V gene, CDR1 is SNHLY and CDR2 is FYNNEI. V lost 6 bases to trimming and J lost 7 bases, with 15 bases between them. This CDR3 has 13 residues. CDR3 sequence (DNA): TGTGCCAGCAGGGCCGACAGAACGGTTGAAGCTTTCTTT. It yields the protein CASRADRTVEAFF.

V is TRBV6-6 and J is TRBJ1-1, with TRBD1 matching 7 bases. Germline-derived CDR1 and CDR2 are MNHNY and SVGAGI (reference sequence). The CDR3 has 14 amino acids. The J segment lost 1 base and the V segment lost 5 bases, leaving 4 bases of the junction unmatched. As DNA, the CDR3 is TGTGCCAGCAGTCTACAGGGGTCGAACACTGAAGCTTTCTTT. This translates into CASSLQGSNTEAFF.

Note on this clone: The junction shows a germline mismatch at one end, possibly a read error. The gene calls are TRBV7-7 and TRBJ2-1, with 9 bases that match TRBD1. Germline assignment: CDR1 SSHAT and CDR2 FNYEAQ (reference sequence). The CDR3 extends over 17 amino acids. The CDR3 coding sequence is TGTGACAGCAGCCCCCGGTTCGAGGGACAGGGTGAATATGAGCAGTTCTTC. Translating gives CDSSPRFEGQGEYEQFF.

This clone has a handful of counts. CDR3 in amino acids: CAIRGGAADTQYF. The CDR3 DNA reads TGTGCCATCAGGGGGGGGGCGGCGGATACGCAGTATTTT. V and J are TRBV10-3 and TRBJ2-3, with a tentative D call TRBD2 (7 bases). The CDR3 is 13 residues long. V gave up 6 bases and J gave up 6 bases, with 13 bases separating them. CDR1 is ENHRY and CDR2 is SYGVKD in the germline V gene.

The chain is built from TRBV10-3 and TRBJ2-1; D is unclear. Deletions cut 10 bases from V and 13 bases from J, with 23 bases between. CDR1 ENHRY and CDR2 SYGVKD come from the germline V gene. The CDR3 covers 13 residues. The CDR3 loop reads CATSVAPIEEQFF. The CDR3 nucleotides are TGTGCCACCTCGGTGGCCCCGATAGAGGAACAGTTCTTC.

V gene TRBV27 combines with J gene TRBJ2-1; D is ambiguous. V lost 5 bases and J 8 bases, leaving 16 bases between the germline ends. Germline V gives CDR1 MNHEY, CDR2 SMNVEV (reference sequence). The CDR3 runs to 14 residues. CDR3 sequence (DNA): TGTGCCAGCAGTCTGAGGTTAACCCAAGATGAGCAGTTCTTC. This sequence encodes CASSLRLTQDEQFF.

The chain is built from TRBV27 and TRBJ2-1; 7 bases line up with TRBD2. CDR1 is MNHEY and CDR2 is SMNVEV in the germline V gene (reference sequence). The CDR3 is 13 amino acids. Trimming cost V 3 bases and J 9 bases; bases outside gene matches: 5. Here the CDR3 DNA reads TGTGCCAGCAGTTTTGGGAGGGCGGCTGAGCAGTTCTTC. Translated: CASSFGRAAEQFF.

This chain uses TRBV5-1 with TRBJ1-2, with 7 positions matching TRBD1. The J segment lost 0 bases and the V segment lost 4 bases, leaving 12 bases of the junction unmatched. Germline CDR1 is SGHRS and CDR2 is YFSETQ. This CDR3 region has 17 residues. CDR3 sequence (DNA): TGCGCCAGCAGCCCCCTCCCCCGGGACAGCTCTAACTATGGCTACACCTTC. It yields the protein CASSPLPRDSSNYGYTF.